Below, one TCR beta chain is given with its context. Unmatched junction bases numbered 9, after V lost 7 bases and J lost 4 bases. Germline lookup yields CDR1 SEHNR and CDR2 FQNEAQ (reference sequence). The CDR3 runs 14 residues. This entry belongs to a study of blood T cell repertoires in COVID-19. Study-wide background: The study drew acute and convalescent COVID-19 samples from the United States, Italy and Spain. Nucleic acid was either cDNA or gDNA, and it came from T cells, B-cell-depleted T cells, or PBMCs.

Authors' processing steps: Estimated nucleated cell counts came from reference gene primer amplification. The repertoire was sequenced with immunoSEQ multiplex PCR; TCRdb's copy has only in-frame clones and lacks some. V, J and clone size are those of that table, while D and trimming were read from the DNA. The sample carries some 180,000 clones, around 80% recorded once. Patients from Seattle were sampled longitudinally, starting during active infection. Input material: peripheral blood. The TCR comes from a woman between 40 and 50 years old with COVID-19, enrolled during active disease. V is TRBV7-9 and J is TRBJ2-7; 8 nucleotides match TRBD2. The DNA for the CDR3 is TGTGCCAGCAACATCGGGGGGGCGCGGTACGAGCAGTACTTC. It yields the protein CASNIGGARYEQYF. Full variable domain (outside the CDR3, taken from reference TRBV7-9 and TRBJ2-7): DTGVSQNPRHKITKRGQNVTFRCDPISEHNRLYWYRQTLGQGPEFLTYFQNEAQLEKSRLLSDRFSAERPKGSFSTLEIQRTEQGDSAMYLCASNIGGARYEQYFGPGTRLTVT.